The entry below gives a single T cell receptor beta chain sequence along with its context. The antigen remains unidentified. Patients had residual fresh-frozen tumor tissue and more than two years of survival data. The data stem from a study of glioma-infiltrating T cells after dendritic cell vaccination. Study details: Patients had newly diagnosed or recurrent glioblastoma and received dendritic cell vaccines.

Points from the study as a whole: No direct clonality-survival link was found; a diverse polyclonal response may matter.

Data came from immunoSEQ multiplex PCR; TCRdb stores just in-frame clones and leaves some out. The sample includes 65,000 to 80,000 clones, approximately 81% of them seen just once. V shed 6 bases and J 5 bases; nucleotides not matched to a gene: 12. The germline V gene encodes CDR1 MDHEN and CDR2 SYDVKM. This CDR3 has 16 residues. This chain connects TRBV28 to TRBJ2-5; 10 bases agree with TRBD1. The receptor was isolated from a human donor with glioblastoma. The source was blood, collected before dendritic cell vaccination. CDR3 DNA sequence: TGTGCCAGCAGCCCCTTCTCGGGACAGGGGAAGGAGACCCAGTACTTC. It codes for CASSPFSGQGKETQYF.